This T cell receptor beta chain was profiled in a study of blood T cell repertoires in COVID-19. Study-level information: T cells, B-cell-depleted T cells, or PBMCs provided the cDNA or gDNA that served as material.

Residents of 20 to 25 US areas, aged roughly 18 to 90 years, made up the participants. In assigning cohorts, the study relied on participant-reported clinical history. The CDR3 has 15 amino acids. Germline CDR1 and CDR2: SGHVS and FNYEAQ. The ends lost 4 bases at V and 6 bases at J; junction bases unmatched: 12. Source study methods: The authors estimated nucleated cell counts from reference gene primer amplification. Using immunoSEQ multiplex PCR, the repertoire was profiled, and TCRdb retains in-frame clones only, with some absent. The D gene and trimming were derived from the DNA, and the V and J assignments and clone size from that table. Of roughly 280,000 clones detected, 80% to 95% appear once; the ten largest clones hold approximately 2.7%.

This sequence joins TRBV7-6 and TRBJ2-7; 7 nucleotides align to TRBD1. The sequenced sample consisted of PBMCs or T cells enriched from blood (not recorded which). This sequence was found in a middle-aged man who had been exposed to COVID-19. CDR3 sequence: CASSSWTGRVSEQYF. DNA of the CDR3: TGTGCCAGCAGCTCCTGGACAGGTCGGGTCTCCGAGCAGTACTTC.